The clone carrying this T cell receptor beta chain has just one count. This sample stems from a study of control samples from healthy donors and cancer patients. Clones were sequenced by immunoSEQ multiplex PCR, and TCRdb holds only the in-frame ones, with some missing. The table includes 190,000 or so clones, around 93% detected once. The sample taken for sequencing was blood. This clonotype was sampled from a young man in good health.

CDR3 bases: TGTGCCAGCAGCCCCTCTAGAGGGGGTATTTACGAGCAGTACTTC. It is translated as CASSPSRGGIYEQYF. The genes are TRBV9 and TRBJ2-7, with D possibly being TRBD1 (6 bases). The V and J ends lost 4 bases and 4 bases respectively, with 18 bases between them. Germline V lookup: CDR1 SGDLS, CDR2 YYNGEE. The CDR3 runs to 15 residues.